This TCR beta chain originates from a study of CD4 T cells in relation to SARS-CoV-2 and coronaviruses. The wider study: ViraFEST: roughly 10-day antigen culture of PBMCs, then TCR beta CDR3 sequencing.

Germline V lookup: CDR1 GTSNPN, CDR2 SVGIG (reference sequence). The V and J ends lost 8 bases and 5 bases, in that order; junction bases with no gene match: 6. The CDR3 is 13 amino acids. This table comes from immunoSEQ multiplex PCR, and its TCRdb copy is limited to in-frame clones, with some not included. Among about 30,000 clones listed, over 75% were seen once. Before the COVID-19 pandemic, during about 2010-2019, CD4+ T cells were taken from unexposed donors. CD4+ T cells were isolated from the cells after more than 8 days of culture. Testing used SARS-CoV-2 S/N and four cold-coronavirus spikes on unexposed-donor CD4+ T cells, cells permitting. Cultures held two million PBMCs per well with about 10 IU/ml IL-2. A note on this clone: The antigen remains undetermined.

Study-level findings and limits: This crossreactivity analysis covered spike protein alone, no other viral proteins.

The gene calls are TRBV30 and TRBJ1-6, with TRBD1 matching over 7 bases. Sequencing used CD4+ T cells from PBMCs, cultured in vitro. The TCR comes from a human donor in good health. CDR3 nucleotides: TGTGCCCAGGGGGTTGGGGATAATTCACCCCTCCACTTT. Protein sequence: CAQGVGDNSPLHF.